The 7 T cell receptor beta chains below were found in one sample sequenced in a study of T cells in Graves' hyperthyroidism and ophthalmopathy. From RNA transcripts, TCR beta CDR3 regions were amplified. RT-PCR in the first round (using the HTBI primer set) targeted the TCR CDR3. TCRdb re-called the multiplex PCR reads through MiXCR, storing one row per CDR3 protein. The repertoire consists of hundreds of thousands of distinct CDR3 sequences, with around 15% occurring once and the leading ten covering around 14%. The sequenced sample consisted of blood. The receptors stem from a man aged 18-30 years with Graves' ophthalmopathy.

This clonotype was found many times. The chain joins TRBV27 to TRBJ1-5; D is perhaps TRBD1 (5 bases). V lost 6 bases to trimming and J lost 11 bases, with 20 bases between them. Germline V lookup: CDR1 MNHEY, CDR2 SMNVEV (reference sequence). The CDR3 runs to 14 residues. The CDR3 sequence is CASSPRQGRAAQHF. The CDR3 DNA reads as TGTGCCAGCAGCCCTAGGCAGGGCAGGGCGGCCCAGCATTTT.

Here the CDR3 reads CASSLGAGVGNYGYTF. The CDR3 region has the DNA TGCGCCAGCAGCTTGGGGGCAGGGGTCGGTAACTATGGCTACACCTTC. The V and J genes are TRBV5-1 and TRBJ1-2; D might be TRBD1 (6 bases). CDR3 length equals 16 residues. In germline, CDR1 is SGHRS, CDR2 YFSETQ. V was cut by 0 bases and J by 1 base, with 13 bases left in between.

This clonotype was counted a few times. V usage is TRBV20-1 and J usage is TRBJ2-3, with a tentative D call TRBD1 (5 bases). Trimming pared 1 base from V and 1 base from J, leaving 6 bases between. The CDR3 extends over 13 amino acids. Germline CDR1 and CDR2: DFQATT and SNEGSKA (reference sequence). In nucleotides, the CDR3 is TGCAGTGCTAGAGTAGGGGGCACAGATACGCAGTATTTT. It codes for CSARVGGTDTQYF.

This clonotype was seen repeatedly, ten times or more. The V gene is TRBV3-1, the J gene TRBJ2-1; 8 bases map to TRBD2. V lost 2 bases, J lost 7 bases, and 10 bases stayed unmatched. This CDR3 spans 16 amino acids. Germline assignment: CDR1 LGHDT and CDR2 YNNKEL (reference sequence). The CDR3: CASSQWDGRAGNEQFF. The CDR3 DNA reads as TGTGCCAGCAGCCAATGGGACGGGAGGGCCGGTAATGAGCAGTTCTTC.

As regards this clonotype: A single base separates this from a much larger clone, so it may be a read error. The J gene is TRBJ1-2, the V gene TRBV2, with no clear D. Per the germline V gene, CDR1 is SNHLY and CDR2 is FYNNEI. This CDR3 has 11 residues. The CDR3: CASTAAYGYIF. CDR3 DNA: TGTGCCAGCACGGCAGCCTATGGCTACATCTTC.

This clonotype was counted ten times or more. The chain uses TRBV7-8 and TRBJ2-1, with D perhaps TRBD2 (6 bases). Germline V lookup: CDR1 SGHVS, CDR2 FQNEAQ. The CDR3 extends over 17 amino acids. Trimming shortened V by 5 bases and J by 9 bases, and 26 bases separated the two germline ends. CDR3 region: CASSAGLQAGSRGEQFF. CDR3 nucleotides: TGTGCCAGCAGCGCAGGTCTGCAGGCGGGAAGTAGGGGTGAGCAGTTCTTC.

There are many counts of this clonotype. V gene TRBV20-1 combines with J gene TRBJ1-1; no reliable D call. Germline CDR1 DFQATT, CDR2 SNEGSKA (reference sequence). The CDR3 totals 12 residues. V shed 4 bases and J shed 7 bases, with 13 bases lying between them. CDR3 DNA: TGCAGTGCTAACGAATTAAAAATTGAAGCTTTCTTT. Its translation: CSANELKIEAFF.